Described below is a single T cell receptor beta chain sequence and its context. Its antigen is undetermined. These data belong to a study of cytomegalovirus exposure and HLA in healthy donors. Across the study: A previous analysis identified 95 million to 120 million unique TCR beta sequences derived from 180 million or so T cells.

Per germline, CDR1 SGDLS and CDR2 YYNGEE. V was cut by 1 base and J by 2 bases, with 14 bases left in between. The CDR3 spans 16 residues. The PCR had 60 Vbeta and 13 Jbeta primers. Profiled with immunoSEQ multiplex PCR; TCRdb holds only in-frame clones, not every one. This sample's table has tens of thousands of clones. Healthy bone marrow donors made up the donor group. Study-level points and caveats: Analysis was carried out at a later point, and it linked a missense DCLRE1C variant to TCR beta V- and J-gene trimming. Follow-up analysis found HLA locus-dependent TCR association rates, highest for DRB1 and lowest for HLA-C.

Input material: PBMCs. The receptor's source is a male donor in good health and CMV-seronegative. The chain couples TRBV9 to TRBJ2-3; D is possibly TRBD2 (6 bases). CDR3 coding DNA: TGTGCCAGCAGCGTAACCGGGACTCCGTACACAGATACGCAGTATTTT. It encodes CASSVTGTPYTDTQYF.